Listed below are T cell receptor beta chains from one sample, sequenced in a study of OX40 agonist ivuxolimab in advanced cancers. Produced via immunoSEQ multiplex PCR; TCRdb's table is partial and in-frame only. The table has roughly 100,000 clones, around 90% seen once; the top ten hold about 1.5%. The specimen was CD4+ or CD8+ T cells sorted from blood, collected in a trial of the OX40 agonist ivuxolimab. The receptors here all came from an adult with an advanced solid tumor such as melanoma, head and neck, liver or kidney cancer. Each CDR3 is given with its conserved first and last residue. Fields, in order: clone size, V gene, D gene, J gene, CDR3 DNA, CDR3 protein. A D gene is named only where the DNA matches it firmly. Size tells how often a clone was seen (once, few, many) or the class of an expanded clone, and some rows leave it out.

clone size: -
V gene: TRBV5-4
D gene: -
J gene: TRBJ2-1
CDR3 DNA: TGTGCCAGCAGGGAAGTTAGGGGCGGTGAGCAGTTCTTC
CDR3 protein: CASREVRGGEQFF

clone size: -
V gene: TRBV20-1
D gene: -
J gene: TRBJ1-2
CDR3 DNA: TGCAGTGCCATCAGGTCGGATGGCTACACCTTC
CDR3 protein: CSAIRSDGYTF

clone size: -
V gene: TRBV4-3
D gene: -
J gene: TRBJ2-7
CDR3 DNA: TGCGCCAGCAGCCAAGGGACCCGGGGAAGCAAGTACTTC
CDR3 protein: CASSQGTRGSKYF

clone size: -
V gene: TRBV29-1
D gene: TRBD1
J gene: TRBJ2-6
CDR3 DNA: TGCAGCGTTGACCCCGGGACAGGGACTGGGGCCAACGTCCTGACTTTC
CDR3 protein: CSVDPGTGTGANVLTF

clone size: few
V gene: TRBV6-1
D gene: TRBD1
J gene: TRBJ2-7
CDR3 DNA: TGTGCCAGCGCGGACAGGGCCCCCTACGAGCAGTACTTC
CDR3 protein: CASADRAPYEQYF

clone size: -
V gene: TRBV19
D gene: TRBD2
J gene: TRBJ2-7
CDR3 DNA: TGTGCCAGTAGACCTCTAGCGGGAGTCGGCGAGCAGTACTTC
CDR3 protein: CASRPLAGVGEQYF

clone size: few
V gene: TRBV5-1
D gene: TRBD1
J gene: TRBJ2-3
CDR3 DNA: TGCGCCAGCAGAGGACAGGGAACAGATACGCAGTATTTT
CDR3 protein: CASRGQGTDTQYF

clone size: -
V gene: TRBV7-3
D gene: -
J gene: TRBJ2-1
CDR3 DNA: TGTGCCAGCAGCTTATTTGGAGGCAATGAGCAGTTCTTC
CDR3 protein: CASSLFGGNEQFF

clone size: -
V gene: TRBV28
D gene: TRBD1
J gene: TRBJ2-7
CDR3 DNA: TGTGCCAGCAGTTTTTCGCCGGGGCAGGGGGCGTACGAGCAGTACTTC
CDR3 protein: CASSFSPGQGAYEQYF

clone size: once
V gene: TRBV2
D gene: -
J gene: TRBJ1-2
CDR3 DNA: TGTGCCAGCAGTGAAGAGGTACAGCAGCACTATGGCTACACCTTC
CDR3 protein: CASSEEVQQHYGYTF

clone size: -
V gene: TRBV9
D gene: TRBD2
J gene: TRBJ2-7
CDR3 DNA: TGTGCCAGCAGCGAGGGACTAGCGACGGACGAGCAGTACTTC
CDR3 protein: CASSEGLATDEQYF

clone size: -
V gene: TRBV11-2
D gene: TRBD1
J gene: TRBJ2-7
CDR3 DNA: TGTGCCAGCAGCCCCAGACAGGGATTAAGCTACGAGCAGTACTTC
CDR3 protein: CASSPRQGLSYEQYF

clone size: -
V gene: TRBV9
D gene: TRBD2
J gene: TRBJ2-2
CDR3 DNA: TGTGCCAGCAGCTCGCCCACGGGGGGGCTGAGAACCGGGGAGCTGTTTTTT
CDR3 protein: CASSSPTGGLRTGELFF

clone size: -
V gene: TRBV6-6
D gene: -
J gene: TRBJ1-1
CDR3 DNA: TGTGCCAGCAGTTACTTCCGGGTGAACACTGAAGCTTTCTTT
CDR3 protein: CASSYFRVNTEAFF

clone size: few
V gene: TRBV4-3
D gene: TRBD1
J gene: TRBJ1-4
CDR3 DNA: TGCGCCAGCAGCCTGGAACGGGACAGCGGACGTGAAAAACTGTTTTTT
CDR3 protein: CASSLERDSGREKLFF

clone size: -
V gene: TRBV4-1
D gene: TRBD2
J gene: TRBJ2-3
CDR3 DNA: TGCGCCAGCAGCCAGGCTAGCGGGACTAGCGGGACCACTAGCACAGATACGCAGTATTTT
CDR3 protein: CASSQASGTSGTTSTDTQYF

clone size: -
V gene: TRBV6-6
D gene: TRBD1
J gene: TRBJ2-3
CDR3 DNA: TGTGCCAGCAGTGGGACAGGTGGGCGGGTAGATACGCAGTATTTT
CDR3 protein: CASSGTGGRVDTQYF

clone size: -
V gene: TRBV7-2
D gene: -
J gene: TRBJ1-1
CDR3 DNA: TGTGCCAGCAGCTTGGACCTGGGGACTGAAGCTTTCTTT
CDR3 protein: CASSLDLGTEAFF

clone size: -
V gene: TRBV30
D gene: TRBD2
J gene: TRBJ2-1
CDR3 DNA: TGTGCCTGCCGTTTAGCGGGAGGGCCCGTCAATGAGCAGTTCTTC
CDR3 protein: CACRLAGGPVNEQFF

clone size: -
V gene: TRBV7-6
D gene: -
J gene: TRBJ1-3
CDR3 DNA: TGTGCCAGCAGCTTAGAGCGAAACACCATATATTTT
CDR3 protein: CASSLERNTIYF

clone size: -
V gene: TRBV12-2
D gene: -
J gene: TRBJ1-2
CDR3 DNA: TGTGCAAGTCGCTTACTTCCCTGGGCGGGTAACTATGGCTACACCTTC
CDR3 protein: CASRLLPWAGNYGYTF

clone size: -
V gene: TRBV7-2
D gene: TRBD2
J gene: TRBJ2-5
CDR3 DNA: TGTGCCAGCAGCCCGCGACCGACTAGCGCCGGCGAGACCCAGTACTTC
CDR3 protein: CASSPRPTSAGETQYF

clone size: -
V gene: TRBV19
D gene: -
J gene: TRBJ2-5
CDR3 DNA: TGTGCCAGTAGTATAGATCGCCAAGAGACCCAGTACTTC
CDR3 protein: CASSIDRQETQYF

clone size: -
V gene: TRBV4-1
D gene: TRBD1
J gene: TRBJ2-5
CDR3 DNA: TGCGCCAGCAGCCTTCAAATACCGGGACAGGGGGGAGAGACCCAGTACTTC
CDR3 protein: CASSLQIPGQGGETQYF

clone size: -
V gene: TRBV5-1
D gene: TRBD1
J gene: TRBJ2-2
CDR3 DNA: TGCGCCAGCAGCTTGGGGGTGGACAGGGACGGAACCGGGGAGCTGTTTTTT
CDR3 protein: CASSLGVDRDGTGELFF

clone size: -
V gene: TRBV7-2
D gene: -
J gene: TRBJ2-3
CDR3 DNA: TGTGCCAGCACCGATCCGGAATCTAGCACAGATACGCAGTATTTT
CDR3 protein: CASTDPESSTDTQYF

clone size: -
V gene: TRBV4-1
D gene: -
J gene: TRBJ2-1
CDR3 DNA: TGCGCCAGCAGCCAGGGGGTGATCCAAGAGCAGTTCTTC
CDR3 protein: CASSQGVIQEQFF